This entry lists 16 T cell receptor beta chains sequenced from one sample in a study of T-cell memory formation after mild COVID-19. TCRdb used MiXCR to reprocess the 5' RACE reads, holding one entry per CDR3 protein. Seen here are about 620,000 distinct CDR3 sequences, about a sixth observed once, and the top ten hold around 12%. The sample comprised PBMCs or a T cell subset sorted from them (not recorded which). The receptors originated from an adult woman who had mild COVID-19 (a few samples of this study predate the infection). Cell type and time point are not known.

The rearrangement links TRBV20-1 to TRBJ1-1; D is perhaps TRBD1 (6 bases). CDR3 size: 14 residues. CDR1 and CDR2 (germline): DFQATT, SNEGSKA (reference sequence). V lost 1 base and J 3 bases, leaving 12 bases between the germline ends. CDR3 sequence: CSARGWRGDTEAFF. DNA of the CDR3: TGCAGTGCTAGAGGGTGGAGGGGGGACACTGAAGCTTTCTTT.

The gene calls are TRBV7-9 and TRBJ2-5; D gene ambiguous. This CDR3 has 16 amino acids. Germline V gene data show CDR1 as SEHNR and CDR2 as FQNEAQ (reference sequence). Trimming cost V 1 base and J 4 bases, with 16 bases left between them. CDR3 amino acids: CASSLGGLILRETQYF. CDR3 DNA sequence: TGTGCCAGCAGCTTAGGGGGTTTGATCCTGAGAGAGACCCAGTACTTC.

The DNA of the CDR3 is TGTGCCACCAGTGATAGGCCGGGACAGGGGTCCCACAATGAGCAGTTCTTC. It specifies CATSDRPGQGSHNEQFF. The chain carries TRBV24-1 and TRBJ2-1; 10 bases line up with TRBD1. Looked up from germline, CDR1 is KGHDR and CDR2 is SFDVKD. The CDR3 sequence is 17 residues long. Unmatched junction bases numbered 9, after V lost 3 bases and J lost 5 bases.

This clonotype was observed once. The V and J genes are TRBV20-1 and TRBJ2-7, with D possibly TRBD2 on 5 matching bases. Germline CDR1 is DFQATT and CDR2 is SNEGSKA (reference sequence). The V and J ends lost 3 bases and 1 base respectively, with 10 bases between them. CDR3 size: 13 residues. The chain's CDR3 is CSARTLASYEQYF. Written as DNA, the CDR3 is TGCAGTGCTAGGACTCTAGCTTCCTACGAGCAGTACTTC.

The gene calls are TRBV4-3 and TRBJ2-5; TRBD1 agrees at 9 bases. There are 16 residues in the CDR3. Trimming removed 0 bases from V and 5 bases from J; junction bases left unmatched: 7. Germline V CDR1 and CDR2: LGHNA, YSLEER. The CDR3: CASSQDLGTGRETQYF. CDR3 coding DNA: TGCGCCAGCAGCCAAGATTTAGGGACAGGGCGGGAGACCCAGTACTTC.

This chain links TRBV6-6 with TRBJ1-2, with D perhaps TRBD1 (5 bases). Germline lookup yields CDR1 MNHNY and CDR2 SVGAGI (reference sequence). Trimming pared 6 bases from V and 3 bases from J, leaving 23 bases between. This CDR3 comprises 17 residues. The CDR3 nucleotides read TGTGCCAGCAGCAATCTCATCCAGGGCTTTTCCCACTATGGCTACACCTTC. Protein sequence: CASSNLIQGFSHYGYTF.

This clonotype showed up just a few times. V and J are TRBV7-2 and TRBJ2-6, with D possibly called TRBD1 or TRBD2 (5 bases each). There are 18 residues in the CDR3. Germline V gene data show CDR1 as SGHTA and CDR2 as FQGNSA. The V end lost 5 bases, the J end lost 0 bases, and 17 bases lay between the germline ends. CDR3 sequence (DNA): TGTGCCAGCAGCCCCCACCGGGACCAGGCCTCTGGGGCCAACGTCCTGACTTTC. Translation: CASSPHRDQASGANVLTF.

Only a few counts were recorded for this clonotype. The V call is TRBV27, the J call TRBJ2-1; D perhaps matches TRBD2 (5 bases). The CDR3 runs to 16 residues. Germline CDR1 reads MNHEY; CDR2 reads SMNVEV (reference sequence). V was shortened by 2 bases and J by 3 bases, with 14 bases between the two germline ends. The DNA of the CDR3 is TGTGCCAGCAGTTTAATCCGGGGTGATGGCTACAATGAGCAGTTCTTC. Its protein product is CASSLIRGDGYNEQFF.

The chain joins TRBV28 to TRBJ2-3; the D call may be TRBD1 or TRBD2 (5 bases each). Trimming removed 3 bases at V and 2 bases at J, with 15 bases between. CDR1 is MDHEN and CDR2 is SYDVKM in the germline V gene. CDR3 length equals 16 residues. As DNA, the CDR3 is TGTGCCAGCAGTTTCCTTACCGGGGCAGTCACAGATACGCAGTATTTT. Protein: CASSFLTGAVTDTQYF.

There are many counts of this clonotype. The rearrangement joins TRBV5-1 to TRBJ1-1; TRBD1 matches at 7 bases. Germline CDR1 reads SGHRS; CDR2 reads YFSETQ. The CDR3 has 14 amino acids. The V gene end was trimmed by 2 bases and the J gene end by 2 bases; junction bases not matched to a gene: 3. CDR3: CASSFGTANTEAFF. The CDR3 DNA sequence: TGCGCCAGCAGCTTCGGGACAGCCAACACTGAAGCTTTCTTT.

This clonotype was detected ten times or more. The rearrangement joins TRBV5-1 to TRBJ2-7; a weak D match, TRBD1 (6 bases). The germline CDR1 and CDR2 sequences are SGHRS and YFSETQ. This CDR3 has 13 amino acids. Trimming left V 4 bases short and J 4 bases short, with 12 bases between. Here the CDR3 DNA reads TGCGCCAGCAGCGTGGACAGAGCATACGAGCAGTACTTC. It yields the protein CASSVDRAYEQYF.

CDR3 sequence reads: CASSYSGGVEDTQYF. The CDR3 DNA is TGTGCCAGCAGTTATAGCGGGGGAGTCGAAGATACGCAGTATTTT. V and J are TRBV12-3 or TRBV12-4 and TRBJ2-3; 9 bases line up with TRBD2. V gave up 4 bases and J gave up 5 bases; unmatched junction bases: 7. The CDR3 totals 15 residues.

This clonotype has only a few counts. V gene TRBV24-1 combines with J gene TRBJ2-3; 8 nucleotides line up with TRBD2. Germline V gene lookup returns CDR1 KGHDR and CDR2 SFDVKD. J was trimmed by 3 bases and V by 7 bases; bases with no gene match: 8. The CDR3 runs 15 residues. CDR3 sequence: CATSGTRSRTDTQYF. DNA for the CDR3: TGTGCCACCAGCGGGACTAGAAGTAGGACAGATACGCAGTATTTT.

V gene TRBV25-1 combines with J gene TRBJ2-3, with TRBD1 identical over 9 bases. CDR1 and CDR2 (germline): MGHDK, SYGVNS. This CDR3 spans 12 amino acids. J gave up 9 bases and V 5 bases, and 3 bases lay outside the gene matches. The CDR3 spells CASSHRGPTQYF. The CDR3 bases are TGTGCCAGCAGTCACAGGGGGCCGACGCAGTATTTT.

There are a few counts of this clonotype. The chain has TRBV9 and TRBJ2-1, with 8 bases matching TRBD1. The CDR3 spans 15 residues. Unmatched junction bases numbered 8, after V lost 3 bases and J lost 6 bases. The germline V gene has CDR1 SGDLS and CDR2 YYNGEE. Written as DNA, the CDR3 is TGTGCCAGCAGCGAGGGGACAGGCCCTATCAATGAGCAGTTCTTC. This codes for CASSEGTGPINEQFF.

A few counts support this clonotype. The chain carries TRBV30 and TRBJ2-1; 15 positions agree with TRBD2. Germline V gives CDR1 GTSNPN, CDR2 SVGIG (reference sequence). The CDR3 covers 17 residues. The V and J ends lost 8 bases and 0 bases, in that order; junction bases with no gene match: 8. The CDR3 bases are TGTGCCCTAGGACTAGCGGGAGGGCCGTCCTCCTACAATGAGCAGTTCTTC. Protein product: CALGLAGGPSSYNEQFF.